The present T cell receptor (beta chain) was sequenced within a study of T-cell reconstitution after alpha-beta-depleted transplantation in children. General study points: Recipient T cells and thymic progenitors that survived gave rise to the high TCRbeta diversity observed at day 60 in some patients. About two months after transplant, alpha-beta T cells reportedly came from several hundred expanded graft clones. Hyperexpanded clones declined; after one year, newly produced T cells mostly supplied diversity.

This clonotype was picked up many times. Antigen specificity is unknown. Preparation of the TCRbeta library involved a method that used unique molecular identifiers. TCRdb re-called the PCR reads with MiXCR, one entry per CDR3 protein. Of about 440,000 distinct CDR3 sequences in the sample, 43% are singletons; the top ten hold under 30%. This sequence originates from a girl aged 2-10 years with aplastic anemia, due to receive a stem cell transplant. This specimen was PBMCs, taken before TCRalphabeta/CD19-depleted stem cell transplant.

The CDR3 reads CASRSGNQPQHF. CDR3 bases: TGTGCCAGCAGGTCAGGGAATCAGCCCCAGCATTTT. The chain combines TRBV28 with TRBJ1-5, with D perhaps TRBD1 (5 bases). Germline CDR1 MDHEN, CDR2 SYDVKM. Trimming shortened V by 6 bases and J by 4 bases, and 7 bases separated the two germline ends. This CDR3 contains 12 residues. Full variable domain (missing parts from reference TRBV28 and TRBJ1-5): DVKVTQSSRYLVKRTGEKVFLECVQDMDHENMFWYRQDPGLGLRLIYFSYDVKMKEKGDIPEGYSVSREKKERFSLILESASTNQTSMYLCASRSGNQPQHFGDGTRLSIL.